A selection of T cell receptor beta chains follows, all from one sample in a study of blood T cells in healthy people across ages. TCRdb re-called the 5' RACE reads through MiXCR, storing one row per CDR3 protein. The sample has 550,000 to 800,000 distinct CDR3 sequences, about 30% seen once. Sequenced input: blood. The receptor set was obtained from a woman aged 80 or over in good health. Both conserved end residues are trimmed from each CDR3.

len	v_gene	j_gene	CDR3aa
15	TRBV4-1	TRBJ2-3	ASSQDGRGTSTDTQY
12	TRBV11-2	TRBJ2-3	ASRMGPSTDTQY
9	TRBV28	TRBJ1-2	ASSSPVGYT
16	TRBV25-1	TRBJ2-3	ASSESSWASGHTDTQY
12	TRBV2	TRBJ2-3	ASRETGQGHTQY
14	TRBV7-7	TRBJ2-2	ASSSGAGAYTGELF
13	TRBV6-5	TRBJ2-3	ASRLAGAFTDTQY
14	TRBV9	TRBJ2-2	ASSVTGAENTGELF
11	TRBV6-6	TRBJ1-1	ASNGGRGTEAF
11	TRBV29-1	TRBJ2-1	SVDETGGGEQF
12	TRBV29-1	TRBJ2-7	SVRPSGTGYEQY
12	TRBV20-1	TRBJ1-2	SARDLQGFYGYT
14	TRBV2	TRBJ1-2	ASRNVMGTAGNGYT
12	TRBV29-1	TRBJ1-1	SVEVTAMNTEAF
12	TRBV6-2/TRBV6-3	TRBJ1-1	ASSKTGQRTEAF
13	TRBV18	TRBJ2-7	ASSPTRASSYEQY
13	TRBV6-5	TRBJ2-5	ASSRASGGQETQY
15	TRBV11-1	TRBJ2-1	ASSVGLGQGTYNEQF
17	TRBV7-2	TRBJ1-4	ASSLEGQGEEIPNEKLF
15	TRBV7-9	TRBJ2-1	ASSRLAGGRAYNEQF
12	TRBV9	TRBJ2-4	ASSVDVAKNIQY
16	TRBV7-6	NA	AGSLVGWGEGAYNEQY
13	TRBV6-5	TRBJ2-3	ASSTGQTFTDTQY
14	TRBV5-5	TRBJ1-6	ASGFLRAGRDSPLH
13	TRBV3-1	TRBJ2-7	ASSRTGQGASEQY
11	TRBV29-1	TRBJ1-2	SVEVEGNYGYT
15	TRBV6-1	TRBJ2-2	ASSVGAGGPDTGELF
11	TRBV6-2/TRBV6-3	TRBJ2-7	AVRDNLSYEQY
13	TRBV5-5	TRBJ1-1	AGSLTGGIHTEAF
12	TRBV9	TRBJ2-3	ASSPRDNTDTQY
10	TRBV20-1	TRBJ1-1	STRELDTEAF
12	TRBV20-1	TRBJ1-2	SARGEVFGYGYT
11	TRBV6-5	TRBJ1-2	ASRPPGLPGYT
13	TRBV4-3	TRBJ2-1	ASSQDRGTGTEQF
9	TRBV29-1	TRBJ1-1	SVWAQDEAF
13	TRBV6-5	TRBJ2-5	ASSYTQGIQETQY
13	TRBV15	TRBJ2-7	ATSRETGTPYEQY
10	TRBV20-1	TRBJ1-5	SARTGNQPQH
12	TRBV5-1	TRBJ1-1	ASSNDTGGTEAF
12	TRBV27	TRBJ1-2	ASTRTGSDYGYT
14	TRBV2	TRBJ1-2	ASSEADRSSNYGYT
11	TRBV29-1	TRBJ1-1	SVKGGVWTEAF
13	TRBV19	TRBJ2-1	ASSIDRGPGNEQF
19	TRBV21-1	TRBJ2-4	ASSLRDTYLLEKDFDLMQY
13	TRBV24-1	TRBJ2-3	ATSDAGDNTDTQY
14	TRBV6-5	TRBJ2-2	ASRPTSGSLFGELF
12	TRBV28	TRBJ1-2	ASSRLQGAPGYT
11	TRBV10-3	TRBJ1-1	AISEPGCNEAF
13	TRBV20-1	TRBJ1-1	SARSPATSNTEAF
15	TRBV4-1	TRBJ2-3	ASSHTTGGSSTDTQY
15	TRBV4-1	TRBJ1-6	ASSQDGSGAYNSPLH
12	TRBV27	TRBJ2-7	ASRPRTVTYEQY
13	TRBV20-1	TRBJ2-1	SARARGGRYNEQF
11	TRBV29-1	TRBJ2-7	SVGDHWDYEQY
12	TRBV14	TRBJ2-7	ASSRDLSSYEQY
11	TRBV27	TRBJ1-5	ASSLWRGQPQH
12	TRBV2	TRBJ2-3	ASSAVAGTDTQY
14	TRBV6-1	TRBJ2-7	ASSENRVFRTYEQY
12	TRBV20-1	TRBJ1-1	SARHRDRGFEAF